This T cell receptor beta chain was identified in a study of blood T cell repertoires in COVID-19. Across the whole study: T cells, B-cell-depleted T cells, or PBMCs provided the cDNA or gDNA that served as material.

The CDR3 sequence is 16 residues long. The germline V and J ends were trimmed by 0 bases and 11 bases, with 19 bases remaining between them. The germline gives CDR1 SGHDN, CDR2 FVKESK. This clone was seen once. Sequenced by immunoSEQ multiplex PCR; TCRdb stores in-frame clones only, minus some. The table includes approximately 60,000 clones, over 80% detected once. The chain joins TRBV14 to TRBJ2-2; the D gene is possibly TRBD1 (6 bases). This receptor was obtained from a woman older than 75 with acute or convalescent COVID-19. The material sequenced was peripheral blood. The CDR3 sequence is CASSQDVAGAFRELFF. The CDR3 DNA sequence: TGTGCCAGCAGCCAAGATGTCGCAGGGGCCTTTAGAGAGCTGTTTTTT. The whole variable domain, filled in from reference TRBV14 and TRBJ2-2, reads EAGVTQFPSHSVIEKGQTVTLRCDPISGHDNLYWYRRVMGKEIKFLLHFVKESKQDESGMPNNRFLAERTGGTYSTLKVQPAELEDSGVYFCASSQDVAGAFRELFFGEGSRLTVL.